A selection of T cell receptor beta chains follows, all from one sample in a study of T cells after yellow fever vaccination. One entry per CDR3 protein results from TCRdb running MiXCR on the 5' RACE reads. The profile shows hundreds of thousands of distinct CDR3 sequences, roughly an eighth of them singletons. The sample was CD4+ T cells sorted from PBMCs, taken 15 days after the yellow fever booster vaccination. The receptor source for this set is a man aged 18-30 years who received the YFV17D yellow fever vaccine. CDR3s include the opening cysteine and the closing phenylalanine or tryptophan. The D gene is left open where the match is weak. For some rows the clone size is stated as once, few or many, or as a class when expanded; others skip it.

J gene,D gene,V gene,clone size,CDR3 protein,CDR3 DNA
TRBJ2-4,TRBD1,TRBV6-5,NA,CASANQDRGNIQYF,TGTGCCAGCGCTAATCAAGACAGGGGTAACATTCAGTACTTC
TRBJ2-1,TRBD1,TRBV7-9,few,CASSHTGDEQFF,TGTGCCAGCAGTCATACAGGGGATGAGCAGTTCTTC
TRBJ2-3,TRBD2,TRBV9,few,CASSVATSGGTDTQYF,TGTGCCAGCAGCGTAGCTACTAGCGGGGGCACAGATACGCAGTATTTT
TRBJ2-7,NA,TRBV15,few,CATSTVGEQYF,TGTGCCACCAGCACCGTAGGCGAGCAGTACTTC
TRBJ1-1,NA,TRBV10-3,few,CAISGPRAEAFF,TGTGCCATCAGCGGCCCGAGGGCTGAAGCTTTCTTT
TRBJ2-2,NA,TRBV5-5,few,CASSRAQDNTGELFF,TGTGCCAGCAGTCGGGCGCAGGACAACACCGGGGAGCTGTTTTTT
TRBJ1-4,NA,TRBV20-1,few,CSARDLRRGNEKLFF,TGCAGTGCTAGAGATTTACGGCGTGGGAATGAAAAACTGTTTTTT
TRBJ1-3,NA,TRBV6-5,few,CASMGDGNTIYF,TGTGCCAGCATGGGGGATGGAAACACCATATATTTT
TRBJ2-3,TRBD2,TRBV13,NA,CASSLPLAGGADTQYF,TGTGCCAGCAGCTTACCTTTAGCGGGGGGGGCAGATACGCAGTATTTT
TRBJ1-1,NA,TRBV15,few,CATSLDTNTEAFF,TGTGCCACCAGCCTGGACACGAACACTGAAGCTTTCTTT
TRBJ2-5,NA,TRBV24-1,few,CATSETGSTRTQYF,TGTGCCACCAGTGAAACAGGATCGACGAGGACCCAGTACTTC
TRBJ2-7,NA,TRBV7-9,NA,CASSFGTEGEQYF,TGTGCCAGCAGCTTCGGGACGGAGGGCGAGCAGTACTTC
TRBJ1-2,TRBD1,TRBV7-9,NA,CASSLEGAVYGYTF,TGTGCCAGCAGCTTAGAGGGGGCGGTCTATGGCTACACCTTC
TRBJ2-5,TRBD2,TRBV4-1,few,CASSPNGRGEETQYF,TGCGCCAGCAGCCCCAACGGACGGGGGGAAGAGACCCAGTACTTC
TRBJ1-2,NA,TRBV5-5,NA,CASSLGGRRSGYTF,TGTGCCAGCAGCTTGGGTGGGAGAAGAAGTGGCTACACCTTC
TRBJ2-1,TRBD1,TRBV5-1,many,CASSLGGQGNEQFF,TGCGCCAGCAGCTTGGGCGGACAGGGGAATGAGCAGTTCTTC
TRBJ2-4,NA,TRBV18,few,CASSPPNRADIQYF,TGTGCCAGCTCACCACCGAACAGGGCGGACATTCAGTACTTC
TRBJ2-1,NA,TRBV27,NA,CASTTHGGVGSYNEQFF,TGTGCCAGCACCACCCATGGCGGGGTGGGGTCCTACAATGAGCAGTTCTTC